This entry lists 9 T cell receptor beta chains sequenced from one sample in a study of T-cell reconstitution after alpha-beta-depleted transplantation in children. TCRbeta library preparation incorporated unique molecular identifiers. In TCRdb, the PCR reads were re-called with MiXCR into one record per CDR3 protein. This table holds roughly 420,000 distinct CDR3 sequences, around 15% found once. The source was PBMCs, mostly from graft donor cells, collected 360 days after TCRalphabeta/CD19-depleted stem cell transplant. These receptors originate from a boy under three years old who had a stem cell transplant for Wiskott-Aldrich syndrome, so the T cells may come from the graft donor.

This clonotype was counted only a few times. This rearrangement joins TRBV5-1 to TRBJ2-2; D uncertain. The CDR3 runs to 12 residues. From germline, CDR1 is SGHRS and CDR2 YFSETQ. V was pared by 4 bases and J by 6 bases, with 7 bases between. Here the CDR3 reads CASSLLAGELFF. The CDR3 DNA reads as TGCGCCAGCAGCCTCCTAGCCGGGGAGCTGTTTTTT. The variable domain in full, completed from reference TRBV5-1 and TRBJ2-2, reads KAGVTQTPRYLIKTRGQQVTLSCSPISGHRSVSWYQQTPGQGLQFLFEYFSETQRNKGNFPGRFSGRQFSNSRSEMNVSTLELGDSALYLCASSLLAGELFFGEGSRLTVL.

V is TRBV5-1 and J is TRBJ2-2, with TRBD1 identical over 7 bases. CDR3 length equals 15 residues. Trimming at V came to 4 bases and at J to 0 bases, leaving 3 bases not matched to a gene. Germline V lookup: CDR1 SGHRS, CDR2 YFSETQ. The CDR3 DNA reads TGCGCCAGCAGCCGACAGGGTCCGAACACCGGGGAGCTGTTTTTT. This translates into CASSRQGPNTGELFF.

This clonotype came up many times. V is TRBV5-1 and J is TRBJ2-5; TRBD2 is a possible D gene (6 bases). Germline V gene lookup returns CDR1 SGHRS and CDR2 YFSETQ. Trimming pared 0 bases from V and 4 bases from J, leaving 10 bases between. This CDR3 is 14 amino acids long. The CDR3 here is CASSLEGAGETQYF. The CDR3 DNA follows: TGCGCCAGCAGCTTGGAAGGAGCGGGAGAGACCCAGTACTTC.

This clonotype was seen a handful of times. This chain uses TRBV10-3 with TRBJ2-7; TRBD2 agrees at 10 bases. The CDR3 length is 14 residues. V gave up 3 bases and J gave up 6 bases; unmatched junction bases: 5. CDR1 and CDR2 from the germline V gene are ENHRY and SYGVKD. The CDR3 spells CAISDSGRVSEQYF. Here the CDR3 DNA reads TGTGCCATCAGTGACAGCGGGAGGGTAAGCGAGCAGTACTTC.

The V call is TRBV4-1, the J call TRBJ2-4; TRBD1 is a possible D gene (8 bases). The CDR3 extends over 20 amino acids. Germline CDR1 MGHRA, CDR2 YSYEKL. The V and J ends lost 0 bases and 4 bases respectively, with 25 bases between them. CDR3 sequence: CASSQEGFPRGGQEKNIQYF. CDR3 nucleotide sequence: TGCGCCAGCAGCCAAGAAGGGTTCCCCCGCGGGGGACAGGAGAAAAACATTCAGTACTTC.

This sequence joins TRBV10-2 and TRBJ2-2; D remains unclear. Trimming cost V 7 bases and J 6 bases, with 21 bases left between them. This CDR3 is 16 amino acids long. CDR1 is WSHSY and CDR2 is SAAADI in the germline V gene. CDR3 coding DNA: TGCGCCAGCATGAGGCAGACCCCAGTTAAGGCCGGGGAGCTGTTTTTT. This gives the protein CASMRQTPVKAGELFF.

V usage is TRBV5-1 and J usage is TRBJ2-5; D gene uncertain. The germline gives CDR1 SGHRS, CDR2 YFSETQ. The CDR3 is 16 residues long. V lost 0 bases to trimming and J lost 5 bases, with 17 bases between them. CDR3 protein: CASSLGYSSLVETQYF. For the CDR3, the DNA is TGCGCCAGCAGCTTGGGCTATTCTAGTTTGGTGGAGACCCAGTACTTC.

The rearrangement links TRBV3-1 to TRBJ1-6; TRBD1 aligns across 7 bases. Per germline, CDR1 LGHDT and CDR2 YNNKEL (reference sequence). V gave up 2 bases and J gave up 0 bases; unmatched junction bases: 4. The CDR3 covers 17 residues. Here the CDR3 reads CASSQLWDSSYNSPLHF. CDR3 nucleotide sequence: TGTGCCAGCAGCCAACTATGGGACAGCTCCTATAATTCACCCCTCCACTTT. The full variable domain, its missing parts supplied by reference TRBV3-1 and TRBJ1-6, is DTAVSQTPKYLVTQMGNDKSIKCEQNLGHDTMYWYKQDSKKFLKIMFSYNNKELIINETVPNRFSPKSPDKAHLNLHINSLELGDSAVYFCASSQLWDSSYNSPLHFGNGTRLTVT.

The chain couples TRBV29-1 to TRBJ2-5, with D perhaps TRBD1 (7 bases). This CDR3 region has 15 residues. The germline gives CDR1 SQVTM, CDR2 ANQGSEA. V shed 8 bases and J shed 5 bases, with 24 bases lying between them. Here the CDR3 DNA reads TGCAGCATTGGCGGGACAGACCAAGGAGGGGAGACCCAGTACTTC. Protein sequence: CSIGGTDQGGETQYF. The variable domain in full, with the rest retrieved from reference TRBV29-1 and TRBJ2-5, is SAVISQKPSRDICQRGTSLTIQCQVDSQVTMMFWYRQQPGQSLTLIATANQGSEATYESGFVIDKFPISRPNLTFSTLTVSNMSPEDSSIYLCSIGGTDQGGETQYFGPGTRLLVL.